This TCR beta chain was documented in a study of T cell responses to AZD1222 COVID-19 vaccine. Notes on the study in general: A rise in Spike-specific TCR breadth and depth followed two AZD1222 doses. The study found vaccine-associated CD4 TCRs spanning spike, dominant at 160-218 and 743-854.

Deletions cut 0 bases from V and 6 bases from J, with 21 bases between. Germline CDR1 reads SGHRS; CDR2 reads YFSETQ. The CDR3 totals 17 residues. On this clone itself: Its antigen remains unknown.

Measured with immunoSEQ multiplex PCR; TCRdb has only the in-frame clones, and not every one. The table lists 89,000 or so clones, around 90% of them singletons, with about 15% in the top ten. The chain is built from TRBV5-1 and TRBJ1-1, with D possibly being TRBD1 (5 bases). This TCR was recovered from an adult in good health. Sequenced material: peripheral blood, taken on day 0 of AZD1222 vaccination. The CDR3 loop reads CASSLAWGTWDEPEAFF. Written as DNA, the CDR3 is TGCGCCAGCAGCTTGGCCTGGGGGACGTGGGACGAGCCTGAAGCTTTCTTT. The full variable domain, its missing parts supplied by reference TRBV5-1 and TRBJ1-1, is KAGVTQTPRYLIKTRGQQVTLSCSPISGHRSVSWYQQTPGQGLQFLFEYFSETQRNKGNFPGRFSGRQFSNSRSEMNVSTLELGDSALYLCASSLAWGTWDEPEAFFGQGTRLTVV.